This TCR beta chain was recorded in a study of cytomegalovirus exposure and HLA in healthy donors. Study findings and constraints: The classifier reportedly diagnosed cytomegalovirus status with high sensitivity and specificity. Under in vitro conditions, a few CMV-associated chains were confirmed as specific for CMV antigens. The tendency of first-cohort TCR clusters to co-occur in the 120 or so validation repertoires emerged from a later analysis.

A word on this clone: What it recognizes is unknown.

Some clones are missing from TCRdb's copy, which holds only in-frame ones; the method was immunoSEQ multiplex PCR. This sample has 240,000 or so clones; approximately 86% occur once, and the top ten carry about 1.2%. This CDR3 has 14 residues. CDR1 and CDR2 (germline): SGHVS, FNYEAQ. Unmatched junction bases numbered 1, after V lost 4 bases and J lost 1 base. J is TRBJ2-7 and V is TRBV7-6; the match to TRBD1 covers 10 bases. This sequence originates from a woman aged 25 to 39 in good health and CMV-seropositive. Sequenced: PBMCs. The CDR3 protein is CASSWTGGSYEQYF. For the CDR3, the DNA is TGTGCCAGCAGCTGGACAGGGGGGTCCTACGAGCAGTACTTC.